This T cell receptor (beta chain) was documented in a study of neoadjuvant anti-PD-1 for oral cavity cancer. Only in-frame clones appear in the TCRdb table, and some are missing; sequencing was by immunoSEQ multiplex PCR. The sample carries under 14,000 clones, over 40% recorded once. J lost 9 bases, V lost 0 bases, and 1 base had no gene match. Looked up from germline, CDR1 is SGHDT and CDR2 is YYEEEE. The CDR3 is 14 amino acids. Study-level results: Greater tumor shrinkage accompanied bigger post-treatment sizes of preexisting clones.

The patients had HPV-negative, locally advanced oral cavity squamous cell carcinoma. As for this clone: Its antigen is unidentified.

The V call is TRBV5-6, the J call TRBJ1-6; 9 bases agree with TRBD1. The origin of this receptor is a person between 40 and 85 years old with oral cavity squamous cell carcinoma. The starting material was tumor tissue, obtained before nivolumab (anti-PD-1) treatment. As DNA, the CDR3 is TGTGCCAGCAGCTTGGACAGGGGGCGTTCACCCCTCCACTTT. The encoded protein is CASSLDRGRSPLHF.